The present entry profiles one TCR beta chain with its context. As yet, its antigen is unknown. At one boundary the junction diverges from the germline segment, which might be a read error. Sample-barcoded 5' priming and a J-beta primer mix drove a second PCR of about 6 to 12 cycles. Every molecule of cDNA carried a tag from a template-switch adaptor with 12 random nucleotides. Each CDR3 protein is one row after TCRdb ran MiXCR on the 5' RACE reads. There are around 620,000 distinct CDR3 sequences in the sample; roughly a quarter occur only once, and about 18% lies in the top ten. This entry comes from a study of blood T cells in healthy people across ages. Study in general: Template switching captured about one barcoded beta molecule per two T cells. Notes on the study in general: Both higher diversity and more naive CD4+ cells marked long-lived donors when set against aged donors.

Per sample, at least 6 micrograms of total RNA were extracted. The CDR3 loop spans 15 amino acids. The chain is built from TRBV12-3 or TRBV12-4 and TRBJ2-3; D not resolved. The origin of this receptor is a woman between 65 and 79 years old in good health. The sample was blood. CDR3 residues: CASSPTTGPTYTQYF. For the CDR3, the DNA is TGTGCCAGCAGTCCCACAACGGGTCCCACATATACGCAGTATTTT.